The rows below give T cell receptor beta chains drawn from one sample of a study of monozygotic twins with cystic fibrosis. Repertoires were generated with immunoSEQ multiplex PCR, while TCRdb's copy carries only in-frame clones and drops some. The table records fewer than 30,000 clones, less than 95% of them present only once. Sample: blood. These receptor sequences come from a girl aged 2-10 years with cystic fibrosis. Both conserved end residues are trimmed from each CDR3.

TRBJ2-3 TRBV7-2 ASSSRDPLDTQY
TRBJ1-2 TRBV11-2 ASSSYLYGYT
TRBJ2-3 TRBV5-4 ASSLLAGTTDTQY
TRBJ2-7 TRBV11-3 ASSLLAGSYEQY
TRBJ1-1 TRBV9 ASSPRTGITEAF
TRBJ1-2 TRBV2 ASSEDRLASSGYT
TRBJ2-1 TRBV30 AWSGGQGSYNEQF
TRBJ1-2 TRBV6-6 ASSMTGDYGYT
TRBJ1-2 TRBV6-5 ASKPRRANYGYT
TRBJ1-1 TRBV5-1 ASTPTNTATEAF
TRBJ2-1 TRBV27 ASSHSQGHNEQF
TRBJ2-3 TRBV7-7 ASSQGRGRSDTQY
TRBJ1-2 TRBV11-2 ASSPGIYGYT
TRBJ2-3 TRBV27 ASSPGGAYTDTQY
TRBJ1-5 TRBV6-1 ASSVRQGGNQPQH
TRBJ1-2 TRBV14 ASRGGTYGYT
TRBJ1-4 TRBV6-5 ASRSDRAREKLF
TRBJ2-7 TRBV27 ASSFKSLGSYEQY
TRBJ2-7 TRBV12-2 ASRPPVHGFFVYEQY
TRBJ1-5 TRBV5-6 ASSLWDQPQH
TRBJ2-5 TRBV18 ASSPGLAQETQY
TRBJ2-7 TRBV6-5 ASSLGRGGISYEQY
TRBJ1-2 TRBV25-1 ASSGGTGDNYGYT